The 14 T cell receptor beta chains in this list originate from one sample, sequenced in a study of T cell responses to AZD1222 COVID-19 vaccine. The protocol was immunoSEQ multiplex PCR, while the TCRdb copy is restricted to in-frame clones and leaves out a portion. The sample records 84,000 or so clones, about 87% being singletons. The sample here was peripheral blood, taken on day 0 of AZD1222 vaccination. These receptors originate from an adult in good health.

This chain links TRBV7-9 with TRBJ2-4, with a tentative D call TRBD1 (6 bases). The CDR3 consists of 14 residues. Trimming took 8 bases from V and 4 from J, leaving 15 bases between them. The germline V gene has CDR1 SEHNR and CDR2 FQNEAQ (reference sequence). The CDR3 DNA follows: TGTGCCAGCGCCGAAGGGGGATCTAAAAACATTCAGTACTTC. Amino acid sequence: CASAEGGSKNIQYF.

This chain links TRBV19 with TRBJ2-3; D not resolved. The CDR3 totals 13 residues. The germline V and J ends were trimmed by 3 bases and 2 bases, with 6 bases remaining between them. Germline values: CDR1 LNHDA, CDR2 SQIVND (reference sequence). The CDR3 is CASSIGSTDTQYF. The CDR3 coding sequence is TGTGCCAGTAGTATCGGGTCCACAGATACGCAGTATTTT.

The chain couples TRBV20-1 to TRBJ1-2; 9 bases are a match to TRBD1. Trimming took 3 bases from V and 5 from J; bases not matched to a gene: 1. Germline values: CDR1 DFQATT, CDR2 SNEGSKA (reference sequence). The CDR3 covers 12 residues. CDR3: CSASGQGYGYTF. The CDR3 nucleotides read TGCAGTGCTAGTGGACAGGGGTATGGCTACACCTTC.

The rearrangement links TRBV28 to TRBJ2-7; weak D call: TRBD2 (5 bases). Germline V CDR1 and CDR2: MDHEN, SYDVKM. Trimming shortened V by 6 bases and J by 0 bases, and 18 bases separated the two germline ends. This CDR3 contains 16 residues. This chain's CDR3 is CASSPAGSADSYEQYF. The CDR3 DNA follows: TGTGCCAGCAGCCCCGCGGGTAGCGCCGACTCCTACGAGCAGTACTTC.

The chain joins TRBV18 to TRBJ2-5, with 7 bases aligning to TRBD1. The germline CDR1 and CDR2 sequences are KGHSH and LQKENI. Unmatched junction bases numbered 4, after V lost 3 bases and J lost 3 bases. The CDR3 extends over 14 amino acids. In DNA, the CDR3 is TGTGCCAGCTCACCCACCGACAGGGAAGAGACCCAGTACTTC. It is translated as CASSPTDREETQYF.

J is TRBJ1-5 and V is TRBV30, with a weak D call TRBD1 (5 bases). Germline CDR1 reads GTSNPN; CDR2 reads SVGIG (reference sequence). With 4 bases removed from V and 16 bases from J, the gap between germline ends came to 20 bases. This CDR3 is built from 12 residues. The CDR3 DNA reads as TGTGCCTGGACCAACGGTGGAGGGGCCCTCCATTTT. Translated: CAWTNGGGALHF.

The rearrangement links TRBV11-1 to TRBJ2-1, with 14 bases aligning to TRBD2. The trim removed 5 bases at V and 7 bases at J, leaving 7 bases unmatched. CDR3 size: 16 residues. Germline V CDR1 and CDR2: SGHAT, FQDESV (reference sequence). CDR3 nucleotides: TGTGCCAGCAGCCCCAGGACTAGCGGGAGGTTTAATGAGCAGTTCTTC. The encoded protein is CASSPRTSGRFNEQFF. Filled out from reference TRBV11-1 and TRBJ2-1, the complete variable domain reads EAEVAQSPRYKITEKSQAVAFWCDPISGHATLYWYRQILGQGPELLVQFQDESVVDDSQLPKDRFSAERLKGVDSTLKIQPAELGDSAMYLCASSPRTSGRFNEQFFGPGTRLTVL.

This chain uses TRBV28 with TRBJ2-5; no firm D call. The V and J ends lost 0 bases and 6 bases respectively, with 5 bases between them. Germline V gene data show CDR1 as MDHEN and CDR2 as SYDVKM. The CDR3 length is 12 residues. The CDR3, as DNA: TGTGCCAGCAGTTTATGGGGGAAGACCCAGTACTTC. Its translation is CASSLWGKTQYF.

The gene calls are TRBV6-5 and TRBJ2-7, with TRBD2 matching over 11 bases. Trimming cost V 6 bases and J 2 bases; bases outside gene matches: 6. CDR1 and CDR2 (germline): MNHEY, SVGAGI. CDR3 length: 15 amino acids. The CDR3 loop reads CASSPGLAATYEQYF. CDR3 nucleotide sequence: TGTGCCAGCAGCCCGGGACTAGCGGCCACCTACGAGCAGTACTTC.

On this clone itself: The germline gene is not matched at one end of the junction; a read error may be the cause. The rearrangement joins TRBV19 to TRBJ2-7; the D gene is possibly TRBD1 (6 bases). Germline V lookup: CDR1 LNHDA, CDR2 SQIVND (reference sequence). The CDR3 covers 14 residues. CDR3 in amino acids: CASSTQGAVGEQYF. For the CDR3, the DNA is TGTGCCAGCAGTACACAGGGAGCCGTCGGCGAGCAGTACTTC.

The genes are TRBV11-3 and TRBJ1-5; 9 positions match TRBD1. V lost 4 bases and J lost 2; bases outside the gene matches: 9. CDR3 length equals 17 residues. Germline CDR1 and CDR2: SGHNT and YENEEA. This CDR3 is CASSSLLQGARNQPQHF. The CDR3 coding sequence is TGTGCCAGCAGCTCACTCCTACAGGGGGCTCGCAATCAGCCCCAGCATTTT.

The chain uses TRBV15 and TRBJ2-3, with unresolved D. Trimming stripped 1 base from V and 3 bases from J, with 2 bases between. Germline-derived CDR1 and CDR2 are LNHNV and YYDKDF (reference sequence). The CDR3 length is 12 residues. The CDR3 nucleotides are TGTGCCACCAGCAGAGCTACAGATACGCAGTATTTT. Translation gives CATSRATDTQYF.

The chain joins TRBV28 to TRBJ1-1; TRBD1 is a possible D gene (5 bases). This CDR3 spans 13 amino acids. Germline V gives CDR1 MDHEN, CDR2 SYDVKM. V was pared by 10 bases and J by 5 bases, with 17 bases between. Here the CDR3 DNA reads TGTGCCACCCGACCCGGGGGGGGTACTGAAGCTTTCTTT. Translation: CATRPGGGTEAFF.

The V call is TRBV5-6, the J call TRBJ1-3, with D unresolved. Trimming took off 0 bases at V and 2 bases at J, with 12 bases between the two ends. Germline loops: CDR1 SGHDT, CDR2 YYEEEE. This CDR3 has 16 amino acids. The CDR3 spells CASSLATSGPGNTIYF. Here the CDR3 DNA reads TGTGCCAGCAGCTTGGCAACATCCGGACCTGGAAACACCATATATTTT.